The source of this T cell receptor beta chain is a study of identifying expanded T cells in peripheral blood. On this clone: Its antigen is not identified.

This CDR3 contains 19 residues. The V end was cut by 2 bases, the J end by 0 bases, with 20 bases between. Sequenced by immunoSEQ multiplex PCR; TCRdb stores in-frame clones only, minus some. The sample yields about 52,000 clones, 82% seen once. Points from the study as a whole: Technical replicates showed roughly 1.2 changed clones; roughly two weeks 15 to 20; four weeks 19.

The sample taken for sequencing was blood. The source of this sequence is a person between 18 and 75 years old in good health. The chain links TRBV23-1 to TRBJ2-1; no definite D call. TRBV23-1 is an ORF, and what it does is uncertain. CDR3 region: CASSQIGRLHDSSYNEQFF. CDR3 in DNA: TGCGCCAGCAGTCAAATAGGGCGACTGCACGATAGCTCCTACAATGAGCAGTTCTTC.